This TCR beta chain was recovered during a study of radiation and T cells in renal cell carcinoma. Time point specified: baseline pretreatment blood. Treatment of the sample: 15 Gy SBRT to primary tumor, nephrectomy 4 weeks later. Radiation-treated patients gave blood at baseline, week 2 and week 4. The patient's renal cell carcinoma had clear cell pathology. The assay was immunoSEQ multiplex PCR, and TCRdb's table has in-frame clones only and misses some. The sample has 140,000 to 150,000 clones, about 87% seen once. This CDR3 contains 14 residues. Trimming stripped 4 bases from V and 2 bases from J, with 12 bases between. CDR1 is SGHAT, CDR2 FQNNGV, per germline.

The clonotype originates from a woman between 65 and 79 years old with renal cell carcinoma. The chain employs TRBV11-2 and TRBJ2-7, with unresolved D. The sequencing here drew on blood, taken from a patient whose treatment included radiotherapy and nephrectomy. CDR3 protein: CASSSHIPTYEQYF. The CDR3 bases are TGTGCCAGCAGCTCACACATCCCGACCTACGAGCAGTACTTC.